The 32 T cell receptor beta chains presented below share a single source sample, sequenced in a study of blood T cell repertoires in COVID-19. Sequencing was performed with immunoSEQ multiplex PCR; in TCRdb, only in-frame clones are kept and a portion is missing. The sample records tens of thousands of clones, roughly four fifths being singletons. The specimen was peripheral blood. These receptors all stem from a man aged 65-85 years with active or convalescent COVID-19.

This clone was counted between two and nine times. The CDR3 sequence: CASSLDRAAPSQPYEQYF. CDR3 nucleotide sequence: TGTGCCAGCAGTTTAGATAGGGCAGCCCCTAGCCAGCCCTACGAGCAGTACTTC. The gene calls are TRBV28 and TRBJ2-7, with D perhaps TRBD2 (5 bases). V lost 2 bases and J lost 2, with 22 bases in between. The CDR3 covers 18 residues. Per the germline V gene, CDR1 is MDHEN and CDR2 is SYDVKM.

The chain has TRBV7-9 and TRBJ2-2; 7 nucleotides match TRBD1. The J segment lost 3 bases and the V segment lost 5 bases, leaving 6 bases of the junction unmatched. CDR1 and CDR2 from the germline V gene are SEHNR and FQNEAQ (reference sequence). CDR3 length equals 15 residues. The CDR3 here is CASSLTQGDTGELFF. CDR3 in DNA: TGTGCCAGCAGCCTTACTCAGGGGGACACCGGGGAGCTGTTTTTT. Filled out from reference TRBV7-9 and TRBJ2-2, the complete variable domain reads DTGVSQNPRHKITKRGQNVTFRCDPISEHNRLYWYRQTLGQGPEFLTYFQNEAQLEKSRLLSDRFSAERPKGSFSTLEIQRTEQGDSAMYLCASSLTQGDTGELFFGEGSRLTVL.

The gene calls are TRBV4-2 and TRBJ2-3, with a possible D match to TRBD2 (6 bases). This CDR3 spans 15 amino acids. Germline CDR1 LGHNA, CDR2 YNFKEQ. V dropped 6 bases and J dropped 3 bases, with 16 bases sitting between them. In DNA, the CDR3 is TGTGCCAGCAGTCCGGACTACACGACTACAGATACGCAGTATTTT. Encoded protein: CASSPDYTTTDTQYF.

The V call is TRBV3-1 (or the pseudogene TRBV3-2), the J call TRBJ2-1; D gene uncertain. This CDR3 region has 15 residues. Germline V lookup: CDR1 LGHDT, CDR2 YNNKEL (reference sequence). V lost 0 bases and J lost 5, with 11 bases in between. Here the CDR3 reads CASSQDPQNHNEQFF. The CDR3, as DNA: TGTGCCAGCAGCCAAGACCCCCAGAACCACAATGAGCAGTTCTTC.

This clone was recorded at least ten times. The J gene is TRBJ2-2, the V gene TRBV27; 14 bases agree with TRBD2. Germline CDR1 MNHEY, CDR2 SMNVEV (reference sequence). This CDR3 contains 20 residues. Trimming removed 6 bases from V and 0 bases from J; junction bases left unmatched: 12. CDR3 in amino acids: CASSRRVGTSGGPNTGELFF. CDR3 in DNA: TGTGCCAGCAGCCGGAGGGTCGGGACTAGCGGGGGACCGAACACCGGGGAGCTGTTTTTT.

CDR3 coding DNA: TGTGCCAGCAGCCCGAGACAGGTCCCGTTTAGATACGAGCAGTACTTC. Translating gives CASSPRQVPFRYEQYF. This chain joins TRBV5-6 and TRBJ2-7; a weak D match, TRBD1 (6 bases). Trimming left V 4 bases short and J 4 bases short, with 21 bases between. CDR3 length: 16 residues. CDR1 is SGHDT and CDR2 is YYEEEE in the germline V gene. Filled out from reference TRBV5-6 and TRBJ2-7, the complete variable domain reads DAGVTQSPTHLIKTRGQQVTLRCSPKSGHDTVSWYQQALGQGPQFIFQYYEEEERQRGNFPDRFSGHQFPNYSSELNVNALLLGDSALYLCASSPRQVPFRYEQYFGPGTRLTVT.

J is TRBJ1-3 and V is TRBV11-3; TRBD1 matches at 7 bases. V shed 5 bases and J 4 bases; nucleotides not matched to a gene: 5. The length of the CDR3 is 14 residues. Germline values: CDR1 SGHNT, CDR2 YENEEA. The CDR3 loop is CASSAGTVGNTIYF. The CDR3 DNA reads TGTGCCAGCAGCGCGGGGACAGTCGGAAACACCATATATTTT. The whole variable domain, remainder taken from reference TRBV11-3 and TRBJ1-3, is EAGVVQSPRYKIIEKKQPVAFWCNPISGHNTLYWYLQNLGQGPELLIRYENEEAVDDSQLPKDRFSAERLKGVDSTLKIQPAELGDSAVYLCASSAGTVGNTIYFGEGSWLTVV.

The chain couples TRBV18 to TRBJ1-1, with D possibly TRBD1 on 5 matching bases. The CDR3 runs to 16 residues. Germline V gene lookup returns CDR1 KGHSH and CDR2 LQKENI. V lost 3 bases and J lost 0, with 14 bases in between. The CDR3 DNA reads as TGTGCCAGCTCACCGCAGGAAGGGGTTATGAACACTGAAGCTTTCTTT. It yields the protein CASSPQEGVMNTEAFF.

The rearrangement joins TRBV5-6 to TRBJ2-1; 8 bases match TRBD1. In germline, CDR1 is SGHDT, CDR2 YYEEEE. The CDR3 sequence is 16 residues long. V dropped 4 bases and J dropped 2; count of bases not matched to a gene: 8. The CDR3 protein is CASSPLDRVPYNEQFF. Here the CDR3 DNA reads TGTGCCAGCAGCCCGTTGGACAGGGTCCCCTACAATGAGCAGTTCTTC.

The rearrangement links TRBV6-1 to TRBJ1-2, with D perhaps matching TRBD1 (6 bases). V was clipped by 2 bases and J by 0 bases, with 10 bases between them. CDR1 is MNHNS, CDR2 SASEGT, per germline. The CDR3 is 15 amino acids. This CDR3 reads CASSELWTANYGYTF. As DNA, the CDR3 is TGTGCCAGCAGTGAACTATGGACAGCTAACTATGGCTACACCTTC.

This chain joins TRBV5-1 and TRBJ2-7, with D maybe TRBD1 (5 bases). The CDR3 consists of 13 residues. V gave up 4 bases and J gave up 2 bases, with 10 bases separating them. Looked up from germline, CDR1 is SGHRS and CDR2 is YFSETQ. The CDR3 region is CASSTGPPYEQYF. The CDR3 coding sequence is TGCGCCAGCAGCACAGGACCGCCCTACGAGCAGTACTTC.

V is TRBV28 and J is TRBJ1-5; no firm D call. The CDR3 is made up of 11 amino acids. CDR1 is MDHEN, CDR2 SYDVKM, per germline. Between the trimmed V and J ends, which lost 8 bases and 0 bases, there was a span of 2 bases. The CDR3 nucleotides are TGTGCCAGCCATAGCAATCAGCCCCAGCATTTT. It is translated as CASHSNQPQHF.

The chain recombines TRBV21-1 with TRBJ2-7; the table's D gene call, TRBD1, was not cross checked with the DNA. TRBV21-1 is annotated as a pseudogene. This CDR3 spans 16 amino acids. CDR3 amino acids: CASSNSNRVSSYEQYF. CDR3 in DNA: TGTGCCAGCAGCAACTCCAACAGGGTGAGCTCCTACGAGCAGTACTTC.

This sequence joins TRBV30 and TRBJ2-5, with D unresolved. Trimming took off 0 bases at V and 5 bases at J, with 13 bases between the two ends. CDR3 size: 14 residues. The V gene's germline CDR1 is GTSNPN and CDR2 SVGIG (reference sequence). The CDR3 spells CAWSVGRPRETQYF. The CDR3 DNA follows: TGTGCCTGGAGTGTAGGAAGACCGCGGGAGACCCAGTACTTC.

The genes are TRBV5-1 and TRBJ1-1, with 7 bases lining up with TRBD1. Germline-derived CDR1 and CDR2 are SGHRS and YFSETQ. V lost 0 bases, J lost 7 bases, and 3 bases stayed unmatched. This CDR3 is built from 13 residues. This chain's CDR3 is CASSLEGAGEAFF. In DNA, the CDR3 is TGCGCCAGCAGCTTGGAGGGGGCGGGTGAAGCTTTCTTT. The entire variable domain, with the rest obtained from reference TRBV5-1 and TRBJ1-1, is as follows: KAGVTQTPRYLIKTRGQQVTLSCSPISGHRSVSWYQQTPGQGLQFLFEYFSETQRNKGNFPGRFSGRQFSNSRSEMNVSTLELGDSALYLCASSLEGAGEAFFGQGTRLTVV.

The V gene is TRBV2, the J gene TRBJ1-4, with no clear D. Germline V CDR1 and CDR2: SNHLY, FYNNEI. CDR3 size: 12 residues. Trimming cost V 5 bases and J 11 bases, with 12 bases left between them. The chain's CDR3 is CASSLRGIKLFF. The CDR3 coding sequence is TGTGCCAGCAGTCTTAGAGGGATCAAACTGTTTTTT.

This chain links TRBV5-1 with TRBJ2-5; perhaps TRBD2 as D (5 bases). There are 13 residues in the CDR3. Germline lookup yields CDR1 SGHRS and CDR2 YFSETQ. Trimming stripped 2 bases from V and 4 bases from J, with 9 bases between. Written as DNA, the CDR3 is TGCGCCAGCAGCTTTGAGGGATCAGAGACCCAGTACTTC. This encodes CASSFEGSETQYF. The full variable domain, its missing parts supplied by reference TRBV5-1 and TRBJ2-5, is KAGVTQTPRYLIKTRGQQVTLSCSPISGHRSVSWYQQTPGQGLQFLFEYFSETQRNKGNFPGRFSGRQFSNSRSEMNVSTLELGDSALYLCASSFEGSETQYFGPGTRLLVL.

This clone was counted a few times. The V call is TRBV4-1, the J call TRBJ2-3, with TRBD1 matching over 9 bases. Germline V gene lookup returns CDR1 MGHRA and CDR2 YSYEKL. V lost 3 bases, J lost 6 bases, and 10 bases stayed unmatched. The CDR3 sequence is 16 residues long. CDR3 region: CASSQEVAQGADTQYF. Written as DNA, the CDR3 is TGCGCCAGCAGCCAGGAGGTGGCACAGGGGGCGGATACGCAGTATTTT.

This clone came up a few times. The chain is built from TRBV6-5 and TRBJ2-1; perhaps TRBD1 as D (6 bases). The CDR3 runs to 13 residues. Germline-derived CDR1 and CDR2 are MNHEY and SVGAGI. V was clipped by 5 bases and J by 5 bases, with 10 bases between them. CDR3 residues: CASSTGSDNEQFF. The DNA for the CDR3 is TGTGCCAGCAGTACAGGGTCGGACAATGAGCAGTTCTTC.

J is TRBJ2-3 and V is TRBV5-5, with TRBD1 matching over 8 bases. Germline loops: CDR1 SGHKS, CDR2 YYEKEE (reference sequence). This CDR3 has 15 residues. V was pared by 5 bases and J by 4 bases, with 9 bases of the junction left unmatched. CDR3 DNA sequence: TGTGCCAGCAGTCAAGGACAGGGTGGGGCAGATACGCAGTATTTT. Translating gives CASSQGQGGADTQYF.

This chain links TRBV4-1 with TRBJ2-7; D might be TRBD1 (6 bases). CDR1 is MGHRA, CDR2 YSYEKL, per germline. CDR3 length: 17 amino acids. V lost 1 base, J lost 2 bases, and 18 bases lay in between. CDR3 sequence reads: CASSQAWVGRGTYEQYF. CDR3 DNA: TGCGCCAGCAGCCAAGCTTGGGTTGGCAGGGGAACCTACGAGCAGTACTTC.

V is TRBV3-1 (or the pseudogene TRBV3-2) and J is TRBJ2-4; weak D call: TRBD1 (5 bases). There are 14 residues in the CDR3. Germline assignment: CDR1 LGHDT and CDR2 YNNKEL (reference sequence). V lost 4 bases and J lost 5, with 12 bases in between. This CDR3 reads CASSLGRDENIQYF. CDR3 sequence (DNA): TGTGCCAGCAGCCTCGGCAGGGATGAAAACATTCAGTACTTC.

CDR3 nucleotide sequence: TGTGCCAGCGGTAGACAGGGCATCAATTCACCCCTCCACTTT. Translation: CASGRQGINSPLHF. The chain is built from TRBV2 and TRBJ1-6; the match to TRBD1 covers 7 bases. Germline trimming cut 8 bases from V and 7 bases from J; bases unmatched to any gene: 8. The CDR3 has 14 amino acids. Germline V lookup: CDR1 SNHLY, CDR2 FYNNEI.

J is TRBJ2-2 and V is TRBV25-1; tentatively, D is TRBD1 (5 bases). The CDR3 loop spans 15 amino acids. Trimming left V 6 bases short and J 4 bases short, with 15 bases between. Germline V lookup: CDR1 MGHDK, CDR2 SYGVNS. CDR3 DNA sequence: TGTGCCAGCAGCCCCGTTGAGACAGTCACCGGGGAGCTGTTTTTT. Translated: CASSPVETVTGELFF.

The chain combines TRBV5-1 with TRBJ2-1; D is possibly TRBD1 (8 bases). Per germline, CDR1 SGHRS and CDR2 YFSETQ. This CDR3 region has 16 residues. The V and J ends lost 4 bases and 4 bases respectively, with 18 bases between them. Here the CDR3 reads CASSRGGQVIYNEQFF. In DNA, the CDR3 is TGCGCCAGCAGCAGGGGGGGACAGGTCATATACAATGAGCAGTTCTTC.

This sequence joins TRBV19 and TRBJ2-1; 8 bases line up with TRBD2. This CDR3 contains 14 residues. The V gene end was trimmed by 4 bases and the J gene end by 2 bases; junction bases not matched to a gene: 1. Per germline, CDR1 LNHDA and CDR2 SQIVND (reference sequence). CDR3 nucleotides: TGTGCCAGTAGTAAGGGACTAGCCTACAATGAGCAGTTCTTC. Protein sequence: CASSKGLAYNEQFF.

This clone was seen only a few times. The J gene is TRBJ2-3, the V gene TRBV15; tentatively, D is TRBD2 (7 bases). V was shortened by 8 bases and J by 2 bases, with 8 bases between the two germline ends. Looked up from germline, CDR1 is LNHNV and CDR2 is YYDKDF (reference sequence). CDR3 length: 12 residues. CDR3 region: CATRGATDTQYF. Written as DNA, the CDR3 is TGTGCCACCCGGGGGGCCACAGATACGCAGTATTTT.

This chain joins TRBV11-2 and TRBJ1-5; the D is unclear. The CDR3 covers 13 residues. The germline V gene has CDR1 SGHAT and CDR2 FQNNGV. Deletions cut 3 bases from V and 4 bases from J, with 7 bases between. The CDR3 here is CASSFLRNQPQHF. CDR3 DNA: TGTGCCAGCAGCTTCCTCAGGAATCAGCCCCAGCATTTT. The complete variable domain, with remaining parts taken from reference TRBV11-2 and TRBJ1-5, reads EAGVAQSPRYKIIEKRQSVAFWCNPISGHATLYWYQQILGQGPKLLIQFQNNGVVDDSQLPKDRFSAERLKGVDSTLKIQPAKLEDSAVYLCASSFLRNQPQHFGDGTRLSIL.

This chain joins TRBV18 and TRBJ1-6, with D possibly being TRBD1 (6 bases). The germline V gene encodes CDR1 KGHSH and CDR2 LQKENI. The CDR3 totals 14 residues. Trimming left V 3 bases short and J 10 bases short, with 13 bases between. The CDR3 here is CASSPSRGNSPLHF. CDR3 in DNA: TGTGCCAGCTCACCTTCCAGGGGCAACTCACCCCTCCACTTT.

J is TRBJ1-5 and V is TRBV6-6, with TRBD1 identical over 8 bases. Trimming removed 5 bases from V and 1 base from J; junction bases left unmatched: 13. The CDR3 totals 18 residues. CDR1 and CDR2 from the germline V gene are MNHNY and SVGAGI (reference sequence). The CDR3 DNA reads TGTGCCAGCAGTCGATTATTTCAGGGGGCAACCAGCAATCAGCCCCAGCATTTT. Translation: CASSRLFQGATSNQPQHF.

Only one count was recorded for this clone. The chain joins TRBV12-5 to TRBJ1-1, with D maybe TRBD1 (6 bases). The V and J ends lost 2 bases and 10 bases respectively, with 17 bases between them. Germline CDR1 is LGHNT and CDR2 is FRNRAP. The CDR3 consists of 14 residues. This CDR3 is CASGLPQGRGVAFF. Here the CDR3 DNA reads TGTGCTAGTGGTTTGCCACAGGGTAGGGGAGTAGCTTTCTTT.

This clone was seen only a few times. This chain links TRBV6-5 with TRBJ1-3; D may be TRBD1 (6 bases). The CDR3 covers 14 residues. Germline values: CDR1 MNHEY, CDR2 SVGAGI. Trimming pared 4 bases from V and 2 bases from J, leaving 9 bases between. The DNA for the CDR3 is TGTGCCAGCAGTTCCAGGGGAACTGGAAACACCATATATTTT. Amino acid sequence: CASSSRGTGNTIYF.